A single sample gave rise to the 29 T cell receptor beta chains below, sequenced in a study of OX40 agonist ivuxolimab in advanced cancers. TCRdb keeps only in-frame clones here, not all; method: immunoSEQ multiplex PCR. The sample lists 75,000 to 100,000 clones; 80% to 90% were seen once. The sequencing here drew on CD4+ or CD8+ T cells sorted from blood, taken in a trial of the OX40 agonist ivuxolimab. These TCRs come from an adult with an advanced solid tumor such as melanoma, head and neck, liver or kidney cancer.

The chain joins TRBV7-8 to TRBJ2-7; 7 positions match TRBD1. Unmatched junction bases numbered 11, after V lost 2 bases and J lost 4 bases. This CDR3 region has 16 residues. Germline CDR1 SGHVS, CDR2 FQNEAQ. Written as DNA, the CDR3 is TGTGCCAGCAGCTTACTTCGACAGGGACCTTTTTACGAGCAGTACTTC. Protein product: CASSLLRQGPFYEQYF.

This CDR3 is CAWRWTNAGELFF. CDR3 DNA: TGTGCCTGGCGTTGGACCAACGCCGGGGAGCTGTTTTTT. The V gene is TRBV30, the J gene TRBJ2-2; no clear D. Germline CDR1 is GTSNPN and CDR2 is SVGIG (reference sequence). The CDR3 totals 13 residues. Trimming removed 5 bases from V and 6 bases from J, with 13 bases in between. The full variable domain, in which reference TRBV30 and TRBJ2-2 provide the parts outside the CDR3, is SQTIHQWPATLVQPVGSPLSLECTVEGTSNPNLYWYRQAAGRGLQLLFYSVGIGQISSEVPQNLSASRPQDRQFILSSKKLLLSDSGFYLCAWRWTNAGELFFGEGSRLTVL.

This clone was detected once. V usage is TRBV20-1 and J usage is TRBJ1-1, with 7 bases aligning to TRBD1. The CDR3 consists of 11 residues. The junction had 5 bases not matched to a gene; V was cut back by 6 bases and J by 7 bases. The germline CDR1 and CDR2 sequences are DFQATT and SNEGSKA (reference sequence). CDR3 amino acids: CSAARGGEAFF. The CDR3 coding sequence is TGCAGTGCGGCCAGGGGGGGTGAAGCTTTCTTT.

This clone was seen just once. The chain recombines TRBV6-1 with TRBJ2-5; D call uncertain. Looked up from germline, CDR1 is MNHNS and CDR2 is SASEGT. The CDR3 covers 14 residues. Deletions cut 3 bases from V and 5 bases from J, with 13 bases between. The CDR3 DNA reads TGTGCCAGCAGTGACGACCCCTCCCGGGAGACCCAGTACTTC. As protein: CASSDDPSRETQYF.

The rearrangement joins TRBV29-1 to TRBJ1-3; possible D gene TRBD1, 5 bases. The V and J ends lost 6 bases and 4 bases respectively, with 7 bases between them. The CDR3 extends over 11 amino acids. The germline V gene encodes CDR1 SQVTM and CDR2 ANQGSEA. CDR3 bases: TGCAGCGTGGACATCGGAAACACCATATATTTT. This codes for CSVDIGNTIYF.

The chain uses TRBV5-6 and TRBJ2-3; D remains ambiguous. CDR1 and CDR2 (germline): SGHDT, YYEEEE. This CDR3 spans 13 amino acids. V was clipped by 0 bases and J by 6 bases, with 8 bases between them. CDR3 residues: CASSLGVRDTQYF. The CDR3 DNA reads TGTGCCAGCAGCTTGGGGGTTAGGGATACGCAGTATTTT.

The V and J genes are TRBV7-9 and TRBJ1-1, with TRBD1 as a possible D gene (5 bases). In germline, CDR1 is SEHNR, CDR2 FQNEAQ (reference sequence). The V end was cut by 4 bases, the J end by 5 bases, with 14 bases between. The CDR3 is 14 residues long. CDR3 in amino acids: CASSSRGGLTEAFF. DNA for the CDR3: TGTGCCAGCAGCTCCCGGGGGGGACTGACTGAAGCTTTCTTT.

The rearrangement joins TRBV19 to TRBJ1-5, with D maybe TRBD1 (5 bases). Trimming left V 3 bases short and J 7 bases short, with 10 bases between. Germline CDR1 and CDR2: LNHDA and SQIVND (reference sequence). The CDR3 is made up of 13 amino acids. The CDR3 sequence is CASSIEGRQPQHF. The CDR3 DNA follows: TGTGCCAGTAGTATTGAGGGGAGGCAGCCCCAGCATTTT.

This chain connects TRBV7-6 to TRBJ2-5; no firm D call. CDR1 and CDR2 (germline): SGHVS, FNYEAQ. This CDR3 is built from 11 residues. Trimming took off 3 bases at V and 4 bases at J, with 3 bases between the two ends. CDR3 coding DNA: TGTGCCAGCAGCTTTGGAGAGACCCAGTACTTC. It yields the protein CASSFGETQYF.

This chain joins TRBV4-1 and TRBJ1-4, with 7 bases that match TRBD1. CDR1 and CDR2 from the germline V gene are MGHRA and YSYEKL. Trimming at V came to 5 bases and at J to 0 bases, leaving 3 bases not matched to a gene. The CDR3 length is 15 residues. The CDR3 here is CASSAGTATNEKLFF. For the CDR3, the DNA is TGCGCCAGCAGCGCCGGGACAGCAACTAATGAAAAACTGTTTTTT.

The J gene is TRBJ1-4, the V gene TRBV7-6; weak D call: TRBD1 (5 bases). Germline V gives CDR1 SGHVS, CDR2 FNYEAQ. The CDR3 runs 14 residues. Trimming stripped 6 bases from V and 10 bases from J, with 18 bases between. The CDR3 region is CASSYQGNTGKLFF. CDR3 nucleotide sequence: TGTGCCAGCAGTTATCAGGGAAATACGGGAAAACTGTTTTTT.

The chain recombines TRBV6-5 with TRBJ2-7; 7 bases are a match to TRBD1. In germline, CDR1 is MNHEY, CDR2 SVGAGI. V gave up 0 bases and J gave up 5 bases; unmatched junction bases: 7. The CDR3 loop spans 15 amino acids. This chain's CDR3 is CASSYSTRGMNEQYF. CDR3 DNA sequence: TGTGCCAGCAGTTACTCGACCAGGGGGATGAACGAGCAGTACTTC.

V and J are TRBV4-1 and TRBJ2-2; 12 positions match TRBD2. Germline V lookup: CDR1 MGHRA, CDR2 YSYEKL. V dropped 4 bases and J dropped 4; count of bases not matched to a gene: 10. The CDR3 runs to 18 residues. The CDR3 region has the DNA TGCGCCAGCAGCCTGTTCCTAGCGGGAGGGCCGGGCACCGGGGAGCTGTTTTTT. Translating it yields CASSLFLAGGPGTGELFF.

The V and J genes are TRBV5-1 and TRBJ2-2; 10 bases are shared with TRBD1. Germline loops: CDR1 SGHRS, CDR2 YFSETQ. Unmatched junction bases numbered 5, after V lost 0 bases and J lost 6 bases. This CDR3 comprises 16 residues. Here the CDR3 DNA reads TGCGCCAGCAGCTTGGCCGGGACAGGGGTCGCCGGGGAGCTGTTTTTT. Encoded protein: CASSLAGTGVAGELFF.

This clone was seen a single time. This chain joins TRBV2 and TRBJ1-1, with D unresolved. V was cut by 6 bases and J by 2 bases, with 16 bases left in between. The CDR3 is made up of 15 amino acids. The germline V gene has CDR1 SNHLY and CDR2 FYNNEI. The CDR3 DNA reads as TGTGCCAGCAGGATAACGCCAAAACCTAACACTGAAGCTTTCTTT. This encodes CASRITPKPNTEAFF.

J is TRBJ1-4 and V is TRBV28, with 10 bases aligning to TRBD1. The J segment lost 0 bases and the V segment lost 6 bases, leaving 1 base of the junction unmatched. Germline V CDR1 and CDR2: MDHEN, SYDVKM. This CDR3 comprises 15 residues. Written as DNA, the CDR3 is TGTGCCAGCAGGACAGGGGGCTCAACTAATGAAAAACTGTTTTTT. Its protein product is CASRTGGSTNEKLFF.

The chain is built from TRBV6-1 and TRBJ2-7; 8 positions match TRBD2. The V segment lost 2 bases and the J segment 1 base; nucleotides outside the gene matches: 4. CDR1 MNHNS and CDR2 SASEGT come from the germline V gene. The CDR3 extends over 15 amino acids. This CDR3 reads CASSELRGASYEQYF. The CDR3 region has the DNA TGTGCCAGCAGTGAATTGCGGGGGGCTTCCTACGAGCAGTACTTC.

This rearrangement joins TRBV5-5 to TRBJ2-7; 10 nucleotides agree with TRBD1. CDR3 length equals 17 residues. The J segment lost 7 bases and the V segment lost 1 base, leaving 14 bases of the junction unmatched. CDR1 is SGHKS, CDR2 YYEKEE, per germline (reference sequence). CDR3 in amino acids: CASSLSPTGTGVWEQYF. In DNA, the CDR3 is TGTGCCAGCAGCTTGTCCCCAACCGGGACAGGGGTTTGGGAGCAGTACTTC.

V is TRBV19 and J is TRBJ1-2, with D possibly being TRBD1 (5 bases). Per the germline V gene, CDR1 is LNHDA and CDR2 is SQIVND (reference sequence). This CDR3 is built from 15 residues. V was cut by 1 base and J by 1 base, with 10 bases left in between. CDR3 nucleotide sequence: TGTGCCAGTAGTATAGTAACAGGCGTTAACTATGGCTACACCTTC. This sequence encodes CASSIVTGVNYGYTF.

The chain carries TRBV6-5 and TRBJ1-5; D not certain. Trimming took off 6 bases at V and 7 bases at J, with 10 bases between the two ends. Germline V CDR1 and CDR2: MNHEY, SVGAGI. CDR3 length: 12 amino acids. The CDR3, as DNA: TGTGCCAGCAGCCACTTTAGGCAGCCCCAGCATTTT. This translates into CASSHFRQPQHF.

This sequence joins TRBV5-1 and TRBJ1-1, with 8 bases fitting TRBD1. The CDR3 consists of 12 residues. Trimming at V came to 3 bases and at J to 12 bases, leaving 7 bases not matched to a gene. Germline V CDR1 and CDR2: SGHRS, YFSETQ. DNA for the CDR3: TGCGCCAGCAGCTATGACAGGGGCCTGACTTTCTTT. This sequence encodes CASSYDRGLTFF.

This clone was recorded a few times. The chain employs TRBV30 and TRBJ1-1; tentative D call: TRBD1 (6 bases). V was cut by 2 bases and J by 1 base, with 14 bases left in between. Germline V gene sequence: CDR1 GTSNPN, CDR2 SVGIG (reference sequence). The CDR3 sequence is 15 residues long. Here the CDR3 DNA reads TGTGCCTGGAGTCGAGACAGGTTTTCGAACACTGAAGCTTTCTTT. It translates to CAWSRDRFSNTEAFF.

The V gene is TRBV5-8, the J gene TRBJ2-7, with 7 bases aligning to TRBD1. Germline CDR1 and CDR2: SGHTS and YDEGEE. The CDR3 loop spans 15 amino acids. The junction had 8 bases not matched to a gene; V was cut back by 0 bases and J by 5 bases. CDR3 DNA: TGTGCCAGCAGCTTGGAAGGGGGCCGCTTGGACGAGCAGTACTTC. Translating it yields CASSLEGGRLDEQYF. Looking up the rest from reference TRBV5-8 and TRBJ2-7 gives the full variable domain: EAGVTQSPTHLIKTRGQQATLRCSPISGHTSVYWYQQALGLGLQFLLWYDEGEERNRGNFPPRFSGRQFPNYSSELNVNALELEDSALYLCASSLEGGRLDEQYFGPGTRLTVT.

The V and J genes are TRBV7-2 and TRBJ2-6; TRBD1 might be the D (6 bases). The CDR3 is 16 amino acids. V shed 5 bases and J shed 1 base, with 12 bases lying between them. CDR1 SGHTA and CDR2 FQGNSA come from the germline V gene. CDR3 sequence reads: CASSKTTGSGANVLTF. The CDR3 DNA sequence: TGTGCCAGCAGCAAGACCACAGGGTCTGGGGCCAACGTCCTGACTTTC.

The chain is built from TRBV19 and TRBJ2-1; TRBD2 might be the D (5 bases). CDR1 LNHDA and CDR2 SQIVND come from the germline V gene (reference sequence). This CDR3 is built from 14 residues. Trimming took 3 bases from V and 8 from J, leaving 14 bases between them. The chain's CDR3 is CASSMAGPGDEQFF. The CDR3, as DNA: TGTGCCAGTAGTATGGCAGGCCCCGGGGATGAGCAGTTCTTC.

This clone was recorded only once. The CDR3 sequence: CASGWTPPSPSTDTQYF. CDR3 DNA sequence: TGTGCTAGTGGTTGGACTCCACCCTCTCCTAGCACAGATACGCAGTATTTT. The rearrangement uses TRBV12-5 and TRBJ2-3, with a possible D match to TRBD2 (5 bases). Germline lookup yields CDR1 LGHNT and CDR2 FRNRAP. The CDR3 has 17 amino acids. Trimming cost V 4 bases and J 0 bases, with 17 bases left between them.

The V and J genes are TRBV6-1 and TRBJ2-5; TRBD2 might be the D (5 bases). The CDR3 runs 15 residues. Trimming left V 4 bases short and J 2 bases short, with 14 bases between. The germline V gene encodes CDR1 MNHNS and CDR2 SASEGT. CDR3 nucleotides: TGTGCCAGCAGTGGAGCGGCTACCTCTCAAGAGACCCAGTACTTC. This encodes CASSGAATSQETQYF.

This chain links TRBV27 with TRBJ1-1; TRBD1 is a possible D gene (5 bases). V dropped 2 bases and J dropped 2 bases, with 9 bases sitting between them. From germline, CDR1 is MNHEY and CDR2 SMNVEV (reference sequence). The CDR3 has 14 amino acids. CDR3 bases: TGTGCCAGCAGTTTAAGGGGAGGCAACACTGAAGCTTTCTTT. Its translation is CASSLRGGNTEAFF.

The CDR3 DNA sequence: TGCGCCAGCAGCTTGGAGAGGCCGAACTACGAGCAGTACTTC. Translating it yields CASSLERPNYEQYF. V usage is TRBV5-1 and J usage is TRBJ2-7; no definite D call. CDR3 length: 14 residues. Between the trimmed V and J ends, which lost 0 bases and 3 bases, there was a span of 10 bases. Per the germline V gene, CDR1 is SGHRS and CDR2 is YFSETQ.